These T cell receptor beta chains were read from a single sample in a study of blood T cell repertoires in COVID-19. The table came from immunoSEQ multiplex PCR; TCRdb's copy has only in-frame clones and leaves some out. The repertoire holds some 250,000 clones, with 70% to 90% as singletons. The sample was peripheral blood. These receptors came from a woman in her thirties who had recovered from COVID-19. The CDR3 runs from the conserved cysteine through the conserved F or W. The D gene is left open where the match is weak. Expanded clones get a size class; other rows say once, few or many, or leave the size out.

d_call,cdr3_length,v_call,clone_size,j_call,cdr3_aa,cdr3_nt
TRBD2,10,TRBV25-1,.,TRBJ2-1,CAAFSGGWFF,TGTGCCGCATTTTCGGGGGGGTGGTTCTTC
.,12,TRBV10-3,.,TRBJ1-5,CAAGEAWQPQHF,TGTGCCGCTGGTGAGGCGTGGCAGCCCCAGCATTTT
TRBD2,12,TRBV11-3,.,TRBJ2-5,CASSLTGGTQYF,TGTGCCAGCAGCCTAACGGGGGGGACCCAGTACTTC
.,13,TRBV19,few,TRBJ1-1,CASRKSTGLEAFF,TGTGCCAGTAGAAAGTCGACAGGTCTCGAAGCTTTCTTT
.,14,TRBV9,.,TRBJ1-4,CASSVRGIGEKLFF,TGTGCCAGCAGCGTAAGGGGGATAGGTGAAAAACTGTTTTTT
.,14,TRBV27,.,TRBJ2-7,CASSSVQGAYEQYF,TGTGCCAGCAGTTCGGTACAGGGAGCCTACGAGCAGTACTTC
.,13,TRBV2,few,TRBJ2-1,CASNPDSYNEQFF,TGTGCCAGCAATCCAGATTCCTACAATGAGCAGTTCTTC
TRBD1,15,TRBV15,medium-sized,TRBJ2-7,CATSTGQGAWGEQYF,TGTGCCACCAGCACCGGACAGGGGGCTTGGGGGGAGCAGTACTTC
.,14,TRBV7-8,.,TRBJ2-2,CASSLRQNTGELFF,TGTGCCAGCAGCCTAAGACAGAACACCGGGGAGCTGTTTTTT
.,15,TRBV3-1/TRBV3-2,.,TRBJ1-2,CASSQDFQGSRGYTF,TGTGCCAGCAGCCAAGATTTTCAGGGTTCCCGGGGCTACACCTTC
TRBD2,15,TRBV30,.,TRBJ2-3,CAWKVAGGFWATQYF,TGTGCCTGGAAAGTGGCGGGGGGGTTTTGGGCTACGCAGTATTTT
.,18,TRBV11-2,once,TRBJ2-5,CASSFFPRAGASRETQYF,TGTGCCAGCAGCTTTTTTCCAAGGGCGGGGGCGAGCCGCGAGACCCAGTACTTC
.,15,TRBV19,few,TRBJ1-1,CASSTGQPMNTEAFF,TGTGCCAGTAGTACCGGACAGCCCATGAACACTGAAGCTTTCTTT
.,11,TRBV29-1,.,TRBJ1-2,CSVTGTTGYTF,TGCAGCGTTACCGGGACAACTGGCTACACCTTC
TRBD2,17,TRBV2,.,TRBJ2-3,CASILPAGTTITDTQYF,TGTGCCAGCATTCTCCCTGCCGGGACTACAATCACAGATACGCAGTATTTT
TRBD1,15,TRBV6-5,.,TRBJ1-3,CASKGTGSSGNTIYF,TGTGCCAGCAAAGGGACAGGGAGCTCTGGAAACACCATATATTTT
.,15,TRBV27,.,TRBJ1-2,CASSLRDTQLGGYTF,TGTGCCAGCAGTTTAAGGGACACCCAACTTGGGGGCTACACCTTC
TRBD1,18,TRBV6-2/TRBV6-3,.,TRBJ2-3,CASSYSDRVPIRTDTQYF,TGTGCCAGCAGTTACTCCGACAGGGTACCTATTCGCACAGATACGCAGTATTTT
TRBD1,18,TRBV2,.,TRBJ2-2,CASSAPRDRGPNTGELFF,TGTGCCAGCAGTGCCCCACGGGACAGGGGACCGAACACCGGGGAGCTGTTTTTT
TRBD2,14,TRBV2,.,TRBJ2-7,CASSGSGGRNEQYF,TGTGCCAGCAGTGGGAGCGGGGGGCGTAACGAGCAGTACTTC
.,16,TRBV4-1,.,TRBJ2-7,CASSQEQVLSSYEQYF,TGCGCCAGCAGCCAAGAACAGGTATTAAGCTCCTACGAGCAGTACTTC
TRBD2,15,TRBV19,.,TRBJ2-1,CASSLSGGAVNEQFF,TGTGCCAGTAGCCTCAGCGGGGGGGCCGTGAATGAGCAGTTCTTC
TRBD2,22,TRBV7-7,.,TRBJ2-1,CASSIQKTGTSGGRWTYNEQFF,TGTGCCAGCAGCATTCAGAAGACCGGGACTAGCGGGGGACGGTGGACCTACAATGAGCAGTTCTTC
.,15,TRBV5-1,.,TRBJ2-1,CASSLVQGLYNEQFF,TGCGCCAGCAGCTTGGTACAGGGCCTTTACAATGAGCAGTTCTTC
TRBD1,13,TRBV3-1/TRBV3-2,.,TRBJ1-5,CASGNRGGQPQHF,TGTGCCAGCGGGAACAGGGGTGGTCAGCCCCAGCATTTT
.,15,TRBV3-1/TRBV3-2,.,TRBJ2-3,CASSQEWVGGYTQYF,TGTGCCAGCAGCCAAGAGTGGGTAGGAGGGTATACGCAGTATTTT
.,14,TRBV13,once,TRBJ2-1,CASSYGTLYNEQFF,TGTGCCAGCAGCTACGGGACTCTATACAATGAGCAGTTCTTC
.,11,TRBV12-3/TRBV12-4,few,TRBJ1-4,CASSFGEKLFF,TGTGCCAGCAGTTTCGGGGAAAAACTGTTTTTT
.,15,TRBV9,.,TRBJ2-7,CASSVTPVEGGEQYF,TGTGCCAGCAGCGTAACCCCGGTGGAGGGCGGCGAGCAGTACTTC
TRBD1,16,TRBV18,.,TRBJ2-2,CASSPERGPGSWELFF,TGTGCCAGCTCACCAGAGAGGGGGCCCGGATCTTGGGAGCTGTTTTTT
.,16,TRBV29-1,.,TRBJ2-1,CSVEELRGLLYNEQFF,TGCAGCGTTGAAGAGCTCAGGGGCCTCCTATACAATGAGCAGTTCTTC
TRBD1,16,TRBV15,.,TRBJ1-4,CATSRSTGEGDEKLFF,TGTGCCACCAGCAGATCAACAGGGGAAGGGGATGAAAAACTGTTTTTT
TRBD1,16,TRBV5-3,.,TRBJ2-2,CARSLGKGANTGELFF,TGTGCCAGAAGCTTGGGTAAGGGGGCAAACACCGGGGAGCTGTTTTTT
.,13,TRBV3-1/TRBV3-2,.,TRBJ2-5,CASSRGAQETQYF,TGTGCCAGCAGCCGCGGGGCCCAAGAGACCCAGTACTTC
TRBD1,14,TRBV5-1,.,TRBJ2-5,CASSLVGQGETQYF,TGCGCCAGCAGCTTGGTTGGACAGGGAGAGACCCAGTACTTC
.,15,TRBV7-6,.,TRBJ1-1,CASSLGTTPYTEAFF,TGTGCCAGCAGCCTGGGGACAACACCATACACTGAAGCTTTCTTT
.,14,TRBV20-1,.,TRBJ1-2,CSASGPGLNYGYTF,TGCAGTGCTAGTGGACCGGGTCTTAACTATGGCTACACCTTC
TRBD2,15,TRBV6-5,.,TRBJ2-7,CASSRRLAGGGEQYF,TGTGCCAGCAGTAGAAGACTAGCGGGCGGAGGTGAGCAGTACTTC
TRBD2,16,TRBV3-1/TRBV3-2,.,TRBJ2-2,CASSPRGGLNTGELFF,TGTGCCAGCAGCCCGCGGGGGGGCCTTAACACCGGGGAGCTGTTTTTT
TRBD1,13,TRBV28,.,TRBJ1-5,CGSGTGSNQPQHF,TGTGGCTCTGGGACAGGGTCCAATCAGCCCCAGCATTTT